This TCR beta chain was profiled in a study of CD8+ T cells in alopecia areata. Study context: Patients received oral tofacitinib, 5 to 10 mg twice daily, for moderate-to-severe alopecia areata.

Documented treatment: oral pan-JAK inhibitor, 5-10 mg twice daily. Following extraction, RNA underwent reverse transcription to cDNA, which served as the sequencing template. Profiling relied on immunoSEQ multiplex PCR, and the TCRdb table lists in-frame clones only, not all of them. Of around 190,000 clones listed, around 64% are singletons. The V gene's germline CDR1 is MGHRA and CDR2 YSYEKL. This CDR3 comprises 14 residues. V was shortened by 3 bases and J by 9 bases, with 15 bases between the two germline ends. The sequencing used CD4+ T cells sorted from blood, collected around week 50, from a patient treated with tofacitinib. The clonotype comes from a human donor with alopecia areata. The V gene is TRBV4-1, the J gene TRBJ2-1; perhaps TRBD2 as D (6 bases). CDR3: CASSHPPPSVEQFF. CDR3 sequence (DNA): TGCGCCAGCAGCCACCCACCTCCTAGCGTTGAGCAGTTCTTC.